These T cell receptor beta chains were read from a single sample in a study of OX40 agonist ivuxolimab in advanced cancers. The data were produced by immunoSEQ multiplex PCR, yet TCRdb's version contains in-frame clones alone and is incomplete. The sample holds roughly 56,000 clones; 82% are singletons and the top ten take around 1.6%. Sequencing used CD4+ or CD8+ T cells sorted from blood, obtained in a trial of the OX40 agonist ivuxolimab. These TCRs come from an adult with an advanced solid tumor such as melanoma, head and neck, liver or kidney cancer. The CDR3 runs from the conserved cysteine through the conserved F or W. D genes are given only for firm matches. The size of a clone is reported for some rows only, either as once, few or many, or as a class for expanded clones.

TRBJ1-5 | . | TRBV19 | . | TGTGCCAGTAGTCCACCAGATCAGCCCCAGCATTTT | CASSPPDQPQHF
TRBJ2-1 | . | TRBV28 | . | TGTGCCAGCAGTTTCTTGTCGAAAAACTACAATGAGCAGTTCTTC | CASSFLSKNYNEQFF
TRBJ1-2 | . | TRBV7-2 | . | TGTGCCAGCAGCCAGCCATTTGGGGGGCCGGGCTATGGCTACACCTTC | CASSQPFGGPGYGYTF
TRBJ2-3 | . | TRBV7-3 | . | TGTGCCAGCAGCCCCTCGGGACATTCCACAGATACGCAGTATTTT | CASSPSGHSTDTQYF
TRBJ1-1 | . | TRBV6-1 | . | TGTGCCAGCAGTGAATTTGGCATTGAAGCTTTCTTT | CASSEFGIEAFF
TRBJ1-1 | . | TRBV11-3 | . | TGTGCCAGCAGCTGGACGAAGGAAGCTTTCTTT | CASSWTKEAFF
TRBJ2-5 | . | TRBV5-6 | TRBD1 | TGTGCCAGCAGCAGTCGGACAGGGACGAAGACCCAGTACTTC | CASSSRTGTKTQYF
TRBJ2-1 | . | TRBV4-1 | TRBD1 | TGCGCCAGCAGCCGAAACCGGGACAGATACAATGAGCAGTTCTTC | CASSRNRDRYNEQFF
TRBJ1-2 | . | TRBV6-6 | TRBD1 | TGTGCCAGCGACAGGGGAAGCCTTTATGGCTACACCTTC | CASDRGSLYGYTF
TRBJ2-7 | . | TRBV13 | TRBD1 | TGTGCCAGCAGCGATCACAGGGGCGAGCAGTACTTC | CASSDHRGEQYF
TRBJ2-5 | . | TRBV7-3 | TRBD1 | TGTGCCAGCAGCTGGGACAGTCGAGAGACCCAGTACTTC | CASSWDSRETQYF
TRBJ1-5 | . | TRBV6-1 | . | TGTGCCAGCCAACGGAATAGCAATCAGCCCCAGCATTTT | CASQRNSNQPQHF
TRBJ2-3 | . | TRBV5-1 | TRBD2 | TGCGCCAGCAGCGCCCGCCCGCCGGACTCCCCCGGGGGGGATACGCAGTATTTT | CASSARPPDSPGGDTQYF
TRBJ1-5 | . | TRBV7-2 | . | TGTGCCAGCAGCTTAGCTTCCGGGGGTCAGCCCCAGCATTTT | CASSLASGGQPQHF
TRBJ2-2 | . | TRBV6-1 | . | TGTGCCAGCAGGCGCAGGAGCGCGAACACCGGGGAGCTGTTTTTT | CASRRRSANTGELFF
TRBJ1-1 | . | TRBV7-9 | TRBD1 | TGTGCCAGCAGCGGTGACAGGGGGATGTCGAACACTGAAGCTTTCTTT | CASSGDRGMSNTEAFF
TRBJ2-7 | . | TRBV5-1 | TRBD2 | TGCGCCAGCAGCCGCGGGACTAGCGGGAGGGCCTACGAGCAGTACTTC | CASSRGTSGRAYEQYF
TRBJ2-2 | . | TRBV5-1 | . | TGCGCCAGCAGCACGGGACACCTAGCGAACACCGGGGAGCTGTTTTTT | CASSTGHLANTGELFF
TRBJ1-1 | . | TRBV5-1 | . | TGCGCCAGCAGCCTGGGCGGGGGAACTGAAGCTTTCTTT | CASSLGGGTEAFF
TRBJ1-5 | few | TRBV9 | . | TGTGCCAGCAGCGCCGCCCATTCCGGACAGCCCCAGCATTTT | CASSAAHSGQPQHF
TRBJ1-5 | once | TRBV6-6 | TRBD1 | TGTGCCAGCAGGCAGGGGGCTGAGCAGCCCCAGCATTTT | CASRQGAEQPQHF
TRBJ1-2 | once | TRBV5-1 | . | TGCGCCAGCAGCTTGCTGCTGGGGAGTAATGGCTACACCTTC | CASSLLLGSNGYTF
TRBJ1-1 | once | TRBV7-3 | . | TGTGCCAGCAGTTCGGGGCCCTACCAAGAAGCTTTCTTT | CASSSGPYQEAFF
TRBJ1-2 | . | TRBV7-2 | . | TGTGCCAGCAGCTTAGTAGGGAATGGTGGCTACACCTTC | CASSLVGNGGYTF
TRBJ2-1 | . | TRBV18 | TRBD1 | TGTGCCAGCTCAAGGATCGGGACAGACCTCTACAATGAGCAGTTCTTC | CASSRIGTDLYNEQFF
TRBJ2-5 | few | TRBV6-6 | . | TGTGCCAGCAGTTACTCGAAGGGTGCGGGGACCCAGTACTTC | CASSYSKGAGTQYF
TRBJ1-6 | . | TRBV15 | TRBD1 | TGTGCCACCAGCAGAGGGACAGGGAGCACCCTCCACTTT | CATSRGTGSTLHF
TRBJ1-5 | few | TRBV6-5 | . | TGTGCCAGCAGTCCCGAGAGGGCCGTCGGGCCCCAGCATTTT | CASSPERAVGPQHF
TRBJ2-3 | . | TRBV7-2 | TRBD1 | TGTGCCAGCAGTCCAACATACCGGGACAGGGTTTTAGATACGCAGTATTTT | CASSPTYRDRVLDTQYF
TRBJ2-3 | . | TRBV7-8 | TRBD1 | TGTGCCAGCAGCTTTAGACAGGGGACAGATACGCAGTATTTT | CASSFRQGTDTQYF
TRBJ1-2 | . | TRBV5-4 | . | TGTGCCAGCAGCTTGAATTTGGGGTTTAAGGGCTACACCTTC | CASSLNLGFKGYTF
TRBJ2-3 | . | TRBV6-1 | . | TGTGCCAGCAGTGAAGTTAGTAGCGGAGCTGGAGATACGCAGTATTTT | CASSEVSSGAGDTQYF
TRBJ2-7 | . | TRBV7-8 | . | TGTGCCAGCAGCTCCAATGTGCGGGCTACCTACGAGCAGTACTTC | CASSSNVRATYEQYF
TRBJ1-1 | once | TRBV7-9 | . | TGTGCCAGCAGACTACAGCCGAACACTGAAGCTTTCTTT | CASRLQPNTEAFF
TRBJ1-1 | . | TRBV27 | . | TGTGCCAGCAGACGGGGACAAATCACTGAAGCTTTCTTT | CASRRGQITEAFF
TRBJ2-3 | medium-sized | TRBV7-2 | . | TGTGCCAGCAGCTTAATTCCCGGGAGCCCAGATACGCAGTATTTT | CASSLIPGSPDTQYF
TRBJ1-4 | . | TRBV30 | . | TGTGCCTGGAGCCAGTTGGGAGGGGCGAATGAAAAACTGTTTTTT | CAWSQLGGANEKLFF
TRBJ2-5 | . | TRBV5-1 | TRBD2 | TGCGCCAGCAGCTTGGGGACTAGCGGGGGACAAGAGACCCAGTACTTC | CASSLGTSGGQETQYF
TRBJ2-2 | . | TRBV6-1 | TRBD1 | TGTGCCAGCAGACGGACAGGGGGCACCGGGGAGCTGTTTTTT | CASRRTGGTGELFF
TRBJ1-6 | few | TRBV30 | . | TGTGCCTGGAGTTCGGATGGGGTATCACCCCTCCACTTT | CAWSSDGVSPLHF
TRBJ1-4 | . | TRBV19 | . | TGTGCCAGTAGTATTGGACGGATTAATGAAAAACTGTTTTTT | CASSIGRINEKLFF
TRBJ2-1 | . | TRBV11-3 | . | TGTGCCAGCAGCTTAATTACGGATGAGCAGTTCTTC | CASSLITDEQFF
TRBJ1-4 | . | TRBV5-1 | TRBD1 | TGCGCCAGCAGCACCCGACAGGGAACTAATGAAAAACTGTTTTTT | CASSTRQGTNEKLFF
TRBJ2-2 | . | TRBV19 | . | TGTGCCAGTAGTGAAGTTTTAGGGAAAACCGGGGAGCTGTTTTTT | CASSEVLGKTGELFF
TRBJ2-3 | . | TRBV5-4 | TRBD2 | TGTGCCAGCACCCGGGGGGGCACAGATACGCAGTATTTT | CASTRGGTDTQYF
TRBJ2-7 | . | TRBV7-6 | . | TGTGCCAGCAGCTTAACCCTAGGGGGGATGGGCTACGAGCAGTACTTC | CASSLTLGGMGYEQYF
TRBJ1-1 | few | TRBV7-2 | . | TGTGCCAGCAGCTTCACCCCGACGACGGGGGGCACTGAAGCTTTCTTT | CASSFTPTTGGTEAFF
TRBJ2-1 | . | TRBV6-1 | TRBD2 | TGTGCCAGCAGCCTAGCGGGGGTCTCCTACAATGAGCAGTTCTTC | CASSLAGVSYNEQFF
TRBJ1-2 | once | TRBV5-1 | . | TGCGCCAGCAGCACAGGACAAACGGATGGCTACACCTTC | CASSTGQTDGYTF
TRBJ1-4 | . | TRBV18 | . | TGTGCCAGCTCACCAGCAGAGAATGAAAAACTGTTTTTT | CASSPAENEKLFF
TRBJ1-2 | many | TRBV2 | . | TGTGCCAGCAGGGCCCGGGACACCCTTAGCTATGGCTACACCTTC | CASRARDTLSYGYTF
TRBJ1-5 | . | TRBV2 | . | TGTGCCAGCAGACCGGACCGGGAGGCTTTTCAGCCCCAGCATTTT | CASRPDREAFQPQHF
TRBJ1-5 | once | TRBV28 | . | TGTGCCAGCAGTAAGATGGTCGCGGGGGGTCAGCCCCAGCATTTT | CASSKMVAGGQPQHF
TRBJ2-5 | . | TRBV27 | . | TGTGCCAGCAGTCCACGACAGACCCAAGAGACCCAGTACTTC | CASSPRQTQETQYF
TRBJ1-1 | . | TRBV9 | . | TGTGCCAGCAGCCGAGGAATCTTCGGGGGAACTGAAGCTTTCTTT | CASSRGIFGGTEAFF